This passage covers 14 T cell receptor beta chains from one sample sequenced in a study of identical twins. TCRdb reprocessed the 5' RACE reads with MiXCR, giving one entry per CDR3 protein. This sample carries some 500,000 distinct CDR3 sequences, 13% to 15% of them seen once, and the ten largest clones take 0.95% to 1%. The sample was also reused in another study, on yellow fever vaccine responses in identical twins.

The sequencing sample was made of CD4+ T cells sorted from blood. Receptors were obtained from a woman between 18 and 29 years old in good health.

This clonotype was counted ten times or more. The chain joins TRBV5-1 to TRBJ2-1; D is ambiguous. CDR1 is SGHRS, CDR2 YFSETQ, per germline. V gave up 0 bases and J gave up 0 bases, with 10 bases separating them. This CDR3 region has 16 residues. The CDR3: CASSLALGFSYNEQFF. CDR3 nucleotides: TGCGCCAGCAGCTTGGCCCTGGGGTTCTCCTACAATGAGCAGTTCTTC.

The chain has TRBV28 and TRBJ2-7, with 8 nucleotides matching TRBD2. Trimming took 4 bases from V and 4 from J; bases not matched to a gene: 9. CDR3 size: 15 residues. Per the germline V gene, CDR1 is MDHEN and CDR2 is SYDVKM. The CDR3 is CASSSPRGGLYEQYF. DNA for the CDR3: TGTGCCAGCAGTTCCCCTCGGGGGGGGCTGTACGAGCAGTACTTC.

This clonotype was seen a handful of times. The genes are TRBV7-9 and TRBJ1-3; TRBD1 might be the D (5 bases). This CDR3 spans 14 amino acids. Germline V gene data show CDR1 as SEHNR and CDR2 as FQNEAQ (reference sequence). V dropped 6 bases and J dropped 3 bases, with 12 bases sitting between them. Written as DNA, the CDR3 is TGTGCCAGCAGTCCCGACAGATTTGGAAACACCATATATTTT. Protein sequence: CASSPDRFGNTIYF.

This clonotype has a handful of counts. The chain is built from TRBV7-9 and TRBJ1-4; the D is unclear. V was shortened by 5 bases and J by 0 bases, with 10 bases between the two germline ends. Germline V gene data show CDR1 as SEHNR and CDR2 as FQNEAQ (reference sequence). The CDR3 sequence is 15 residues long. CDR3 sequence: CASSDHLSTNEKLFF. In DNA, the CDR3 is TGTGCCAGCAGCGACCACCTCTCAACTAATGAAAAACTGTTTTTT.

This clonotype was seen more than once but under ten times. V gene TRBV18 combines with J gene TRBJ1-1; D not certain. The CDR3 length is 15 residues. V lost 3 bases and J lost 1, with 12 bases in between. CDR1 KGHSH and CDR2 LQKENI come from the germline V gene. CDR3 sequence reads: CASSPSEVPNTEAFF. DNA of the CDR3: TGTGCCAGCTCACCTTCCGAGGTGCCGAACACTGAAGCTTTCTTT.

This clonotype was detected only a few times. The genes are TRBV7-2 and TRBJ2-3; the D gene is possibly TRBD1 (5 bases). Trimming removed 3 bases at V and 5 bases at J, with 9 bases between. From germline, CDR1 is SGHTA and CDR2 FQGNSA. The CDR3 runs to 13 residues. CDR3: CASSFRDGDTQYF. The CDR3 bases are TGTGCCAGCAGCTTCAGGGATGGAGATACGCAGTATTTT.

J is TRBJ2-7 and V is TRBV20-1; the match to TRBD2 covers 8 bases. CDR3 length: 14 amino acids. After removal of 6 bases from V and 5 bases from J, the junction contained 12 bases not matched to a gene. In germline, CDR1 is DFQATT, CDR2 SNEGSKA (reference sequence). The CDR3: CSAGPRGAADEQYF. CDR3 coding DNA: TGCAGTGCCGGACCGCGGGGGGCAGCCGACGAGCAGTACTTC.

This clonotype was detected ten times or more. The CDR3 DNA sequence: TGTGCCAGCAGTTGGAACGGGGTGTACGAGCAGTACTTC. Amino acids: CASSWNGVYEQYF. V gene TRBV12-3 or TRBV12-4 combines with J gene TRBJ2-7; D is possibly TRBD2 (5 bases). V was pared by 4 bases and J by 4 bases, with 11 bases between. This CDR3 region has 13 residues.

This clonotype was found a few times. This sequence joins TRBV3-1 and TRBJ1-1; no clear D. Trimming stripped 1 base from V and 1 base from J, with 7 bases between. This CDR3 comprises 14 residues. Germline V lookup: CDR1 LGHDT, CDR2 YNNKEL (reference sequence). The CDR3 coding sequence is TGTGCCAGCAGCCAAGGGCCCAGGAACACTGAAGCTTTCTTT. The encoded protein is CASSQGPRNTEAFF.

This clonotype was seen a handful of times. This chain joins TRBV14 and TRBJ2-1; D is uncertain. The germline V gene has CDR1 SGHDN and CDR2 FVKESK. The CDR3 runs to 13 residues. V lost 0 bases and J lost 10, with 10 bases in between. The DNA of the CDR3 is TGTGCCAGCAGCCAAGATCTTGTTGGGGAGCAGTTCTTC. This encodes CASSQDLVGEQFF.

The sample holds a few counts of this clonotype. The chain links TRBV11-2 to TRBJ2-1, with 8 bases fitting TRBD1. The CDR3 is 15 residues long. The germline V gene encodes CDR1 SGHAT and CDR2 FQNNGV. Trimming cost V 6 bases and J 8 bases; bases outside gene matches: 12. Here the CDR3 reads CASRSSGQVFHEQFF. For the CDR3, the DNA is TGTGCCAGCAGGTCATCGGGACAGGTGTTCCATGAGCAGTTCTTC. Complete variable domain (other parts from reference TRBV11-2 and TRBJ2-1): EAGVAQSPRYKIIEKRQSVAFWCNPISGHATLYWYQQILGQGPKLLIQFQNNGVVDDSQLPKDRFSAERLKGVDSTLKIQPAKLEDSAVYLCASRSSGQVFHEQFFGPGTRLTVL.

A few counts support this clonotype. This chain joins TRBV6-2 or TRBV6-3 and TRBJ2-2; 8 nucleotides align to TRBD1. Germline V CDR1 and CDR2: MNHEY, SVGEGT. This CDR3 spans 17 amino acids. Unmatched junction bases numbered 6, after V lost 3 bases and J lost 0 bases. The CDR3 spells CASSYLPGGANTGELFF. CDR3 nucleotides: TGTGCCAGCAGTTATCTTCCAGGGGGCGCGAACACCGGGGAGCTGTTTTTT.

The chain has TRBV12-3 or TRBV12-4 and TRBJ2-3; TRBD2 matches at 9 bases. Trimming at V came to 5 bases and at J to 2 bases, leaving 14 bases not matched to a gene. The CDR3 is made up of 18 amino acids. The CDR3: CASSPRAGGPKVTDTQYF. The CDR3 DNA follows: TGTGCCAGCAGTCCCCGTGCGGGAGGGCCGAAGGTCACAGATACGCAGTATTTT.

This clonotype was picked up a small number of times. CDR3 nucleotide sequence: TGTGCCAGCAGCCAGAGGACAGGGGGCAATGAGCAGTTCTTC. It is translated as CASSQRTGGNEQFF. V is TRBV3-1 and J is TRBJ2-1; 10 bases align to TRBD1. J gave up 6 bases and V 3 bases, and 2 bases lay outside the gene matches. This CDR3 is built from 14 residues. The germline CDR1 and CDR2 sequences are LGHDT and YNNKEL (reference sequence).